Presented here are 20 T cell receptor beta chains from one specimen sequenced in a study of chemoradiotherapy in HPV16-positive cancers. Sequenced by immunoSEQ multiplex PCR; TCRdb stores in-frame clones only, minus some. The sample has about 32,000 clones; approximately 88% are singletons. This specimen consisted of blood, obtained from a patient who underwent chemoradiotherapy. These receptors all stem from a human donor with HPV-associated anogenital cancer.

Only a few counts were recorded for this clone. The chain uses TRBV11-2 and TRBJ2-2; 8 bases agree with TRBD1. The CDR3 contains 17 residues. V was clipped by 1 base and J by 3 bases; unmatched bases: 7. Per the germline V gene, CDR1 is SGHAT and CDR2 is FQNNGV. In DNA form, the CDR3 reads TGTGCCAGCAGCTTAGGGGACAGGATTCTGTACACCGGGGAGCTGTTTTTT. Protein: CASSLGDRILYTGELFF.

This chain joins TRBV5-6 and TRBJ2-5; D not resolved. Germline lookup yields CDR1 SGHDT and CDR2 YYEEEE. The CDR3 covers 15 residues. V was pared by 1 base and J by 4 bases, with 14 bases between. The CDR3 loop is CASSLRTMGGETQYF. In DNA form, the CDR3 reads TGTGCCAGCAGCTTGAGAACGATGGGTGGAGAGACCCAGTACTTC.

The rearrangement links TRBV5-5 to TRBJ1-1; D perhaps matches TRBD1 (5 bases). The CDR3 consists of 12 residues. Germline V gene lookup returns CDR1 SGHKS and CDR2 YYEKEE (reference sequence). The V and J ends lost 2 bases and 3 bases respectively, with 5 bases between them. The CDR3 region is CASSLGDTEAFF. The CDR3 DNA follows: TGTGCCAGCAGCTTAGGGGACACTGAAGCTTTCTTT.

This clone was picked up one time. V usage is TRBV6-5 and J usage is TRBJ1-2; maybe TRBD1 (6 bases). Per germline, CDR1 MNHEY and CDR2 SVGAGI. This CDR3 is built from 15 residues. V gave up 5 bases and J gave up 2 bases, with 15 bases separating them. Here the CDR3 DNA reads TGTGCCAGCAGTATACGCCGGACAGTAAACTATGGCTACACCTTC. Translation gives CASSIRRTVNYGYTF.

As regards this clone: The junction departs from the called germline gene at one end, perhaps through a read error. This chain joins TRBV29-1 and TRBJ2-7; D is undetermined. The CDR3 spans 11 residues. Germline lookup yields CDR1 SQVTM and CDR2 ANQGSEA. This CDR3 reads CSVEGSYEQYF. CDR3 bases: TGCAGCGTAGAAGGTTCCTACGAGCAGTACTTC.

V usage is TRBV25-1 and J usage is TRBJ2-5; 9 bases are a match to TRBD2. This CDR3 region has 18 residues. Trimming at V came to 2 bases and at J to 5 bases, leaving 15 bases not matched to a gene. From germline, CDR1 is MGHDK and CDR2 SYGVNS. CDR3 coding DNA: TGTGCCAGCAGTGAAAGCCCCCAAGTGGGCGGGAGGGGGGAGACCCAGTACTTC. It specifies CASSESPQVGGRGETQYF.

The rearrangement joins TRBV5-1 to TRBJ1-2, with 7 bases fitting TRBD1. The germline V gene has CDR1 SGHRS and CDR2 YFSETQ. V lost 0 bases, J lost 2 bases, and 4 bases stayed unmatched. The CDR3 has 15 amino acids. CDR3 DNA sequence: TGCGCCAGCAGCTTGGATGCAGGGGGGAACTATGGCTACACCTTC. Protein product: CASSLDAGGNYGYTF. Variable domain in full (rest from reference TRBV5-1 and TRBJ1-2): KAGVTQTPRYLIKTRGQQVTLSCSPISGHRSVSWYQQTPGQGLQFLFEYFSETQRNKGNFPGRFSGRQFSNSRSEMNVSTLELGDSALYLCASSLDAGGNYGYTFGSGTRLTVV.

J is TRBJ1-5 and V is TRBV19; tentative D call: TRBD1 (6 bases). V shed 1 base and J shed 5 bases, with 12 bases lying between them. Germline-derived CDR1 and CDR2 are LNHDA and SQIVND (reference sequence). The CDR3 is 15 amino acids. The CDR3 protein is CASSIGRRGYQPQHF. In DNA, the CDR3 is TGTGCCAGTAGTATAGGGCGCAGGGGATATCAGCCCCAGCATTTT.

This chain uses TRBV4-2 with TRBJ1-5; perhaps TRBD1 as D (5 bases). Germline V CDR1 and CDR2: LGHNA, YNFKEQ. This CDR3 spans 16 amino acids. V lost 0 bases to trimming and J lost 3 bases, with 12 bases between them. Written as DNA, the CDR3 is TGTGCCAGCAGCCAAGATCGGTCGACAGCCAATCAGCCCCAGCATTTT. Its translation: CASSQDRSTANQPQHF.

The chain employs TRBV9 and TRBJ1-2, with D possibly TRBD1 on 5 matching bases. V shed 5 bases and J shed 0 bases, with 14 bases lying between them. Germline V gives CDR1 SGDLS, CDR2 YYNGEE. There are 15 residues in the CDR3. In DNA, the CDR3 is TGTGCCAGCAGTGTAAAAGGGGCAGCTAACTATGGCTACACCTTC. Protein: CASSVKGAANYGYTF.

The J gene is TRBJ2-3, the V gene TRBV28; TRBD1 agrees at 9 bases. Germline CDR1 is MDHEN and CDR2 is SYDVKM. The CDR3 consists of 15 residues. With 3 bases clipped from V and 5 bases from J, the junction kept 6 bases outside the gene matches. The CDR3: CASSLGQGAGDTQYF. In DNA form, the CDR3 reads TGTGCCAGCAGTTTGGGACAGGGCGCAGGAGATACGCAGTATTTT.

This clone was found once. This chain connects TRBV5-1 to TRBJ1-2; TRBD1 is a possible D gene (6 bases). V lost 4 bases to trimming and J lost 8 bases, with 18 bases between them. CDR1 and CDR2 (germline): SGHRS, YFSETQ. The CDR3 consists of 14 residues. CDR3 DNA: TGCGCCAGCAGCCCGACCGGGGGGGCCCTCGGCTACACCTTC. As protein: CASSPTGGALGYTF.

The chain has TRBV5-1 and TRBJ2-5; no clear D. V lost 1 base, J lost 5 bases, and 12 bases lay in between. The length of the CDR3 is 14 residues. The germline CDR1 and CDR2 sequences are SGHRS and YFSETQ. The CDR3 DNA is TGCGCCAGCAGCTTGTTTGATATCGGGGAGACCCAGTACTTC. Translated, it gives CASSLFDIGETQYF.

The chain carries TRBV28 and TRBJ1-2; the D gene is possibly TRBD1 (5 bases). Germline V gene lookup returns CDR1 MDHEN and CDR2 SYDVKM. Trimming left V 11 bases short and J 3 bases short, with 10 bases between. The CDR3 is 11 amino acids. This CDR3 reads CAVSGDYGYTF. The CDR3 DNA is TGTGCCGTTTCGGGGGACTATGGCTACACCTTC.

This clone is deemed medium-sized (0.01 to 0.1%). The chain carries TRBV23-1 and TRBJ2-7; 11 positions agree with TRBD1. TRBV23-1 is filed as an ORF, its function uncertain. The CDR3 spans 15 residues. V lost 7 bases, J lost 5 bases, and 10 bases stayed unmatched. CDR3: CASIQCGTGGNEQYF. CDR3 DNA sequence: TGCGCCAGCATCCAGTGTGGGACAGGGGGTAACGAGCAGTACTTC.

This clone was observed a few times. The chain combines TRBV10-2 with TRBJ1-3; D gene ambiguous. V was cut by 4 bases and J by 0 bases, with 10 bases left in between. The germline V gene has CDR1 WSHSY and CDR2 SAAADI. There are 15 residues in the CDR3. This CDR3 is CASSALGDSGNTIYF. DNA of the CDR3: TGCGCCAGCAGTGCACTAGGAGACTCTGGAAACACCATATATTTT.

The chain recombines TRBV9 with TRBJ1-6; 9 positions agree with TRBD1. The CDR3 contains 16 residues. The ends lost 4 bases at V and 7 bases at J; junction bases unmatched: 9. Germline V gene data show CDR1 as SGDLS and CDR2 as YYNGEE. CDR3 protein: CASSPGTGNRNSPLHF. As DNA, the CDR3 is TGTGCCAGCAGCCCAGGGACAGGGAATAGAAATTCACCCCTCCACTTT.

V is TRBV28 and J is TRBJ1-2; D is unresolved. CDR3 size: 13 residues. V lost 3 bases and J 2 bases, leaving 7 bases between the germline ends. The germline CDR1 and CDR2 sequences are MDHEN and SYDVKM. CDR3 bases: TGTGCCAGCAGTTTGGTACAGAACTATGGCTACACCTTC. As protein: CASSLVQNYGYTF.

The rearrangement joins TRBV6-1 to TRBJ2-4; D gene unclear. V was cut by 10 bases and J by 0 bases, with 10 bases left in between. From germline, CDR1 is MNHNS and CDR2 SASEGT. This CDR3 contains 13 residues. The CDR3 is CAILNIAKNIQYF. In DNA form, the CDR3 reads TGTGCCATCTTGAACATAGCCAAAAACATTCAGTACTTC.

This chain links TRBV4-1 with TRBJ2-7; the match to TRBD1 covers 9 bases. With V trimmed by 1 base and J by 4 bases, 8 bases remained unmatched. Germline loops: CDR1 MGHRA, CDR2 YSYEKL. There are 16 residues in the CDR3. The CDR3: CASSQAPGQGRYEQYF. Written as DNA, the CDR3 is TGCGCCAGCAGCCAAGCACCGGGACAGGGCCGTTACGAGCAGTACTTC.